The 21 T cell receptor beta chains in this list originate from one sample, sequenced in a study of cytomegalovirus exposure and HLA in healthy donors. A multiplex PCR was run with 60 Vbeta primers and 13 Jbeta primers. Measured with immunoSEQ multiplex PCR; TCRdb has only the in-frame clones, and not every one. Seen here are about 100,000 clones, 65% to 85% observed once, and the top ten hold 8% to 13%. The sequencing sample was made of PBMCs. These receptor sequences come from a man aged 50-60 years in good health and CMV-seronegative.

A single count supports this clone. The chain is built from TRBV27 and TRBJ1-5; D gene ambiguous. This CDR3 is 14 amino acids long. Germline V lookup: CDR1 MNHEY, CDR2 SMNVEV (reference sequence). V lost 6 bases, J lost 0 bases, and 9 bases lay in between. Here the CDR3 DNA reads TGTGCCAGCAGATTTCTAAATAGCAATCAGCCCCAGCATTTT. Protein sequence: CASRFLNSNQPQHF.

J is TRBJ1-1 and V is TRBV5-1, with 9 bases that match TRBD1. The CDR3 length is 14 residues. Germline lookup yields CDR1 SGHRS and CDR2 YFSETQ. V lost 2 bases to trimming and J lost 4 bases; unmatched junction nucleotides: 3. The CDR3 region is CASSLGTGPTEAFF. Here the CDR3 DNA reads TGCGCCAGCAGCTTAGGGACAGGGCCCACTGAAGCTTTCTTT.

This clone was recorded only once. The rearrangement links TRBV30 to TRBJ2-7; a possible D gene is TRBD2 (6 bases). Per germline, CDR1 GTSNPN and CDR2 SVGIG (reference sequence). The CDR3 extends over 12 amino acids. V was cut by 2 bases and J by 3 bases, with 8 bases left in between. CDR3 residues: CAWSLGLYEQYF. The CDR3 coding sequence is TGTGCCTGGAGTTTGGGACTCTACGAGCAGTACTTC.

This clone came up a few times. The chain carries TRBV10-3 and TRBJ2-5; TRBD2 matches at 10 bases. Germline trimming cut 1 base from V and 8 bases from J; bases unmatched to any gene: 7. The length of the CDR3 is 15 residues. Germline CDR1 is ENHRY and CDR2 is SYGVKD. The CDR3 region has the DNA TGTGCCATCAGTGAGTTGGCTAGCGGGAGTAGAACCCAGTACTTC. It encodes CAISELASGSRTQYF.

The table lists this clone with a few counts. CDR3 sequence (DNA): TGTGCCACCCTCATGACTAGAACAATGACGCAGTTCTTC. As protein: CATLMTRTMTQFF. The chain combines TRBV27 with TRBJ2-1; D perhaps matches TRBD2 (6 bases). Germline CDR1 reads MNHEY; CDR2 reads SMNVEV (reference sequence). CDR3 length equals 13 residues. V was trimmed by 10 bases and J by 12 bases, leaving 22 bases between them.

With respect to this clone: A junction boundary mismatches the germline segment, possibly from a read error. This chain uses TRBV7-7 with TRBJ2-3; 10 bases fit TRBD2. In germline, CDR1 is SSHAT, CDR2 FNYEAQ (reference sequence). The CDR3 sequence is 15 residues long. CDR3 coding DNA: TGTGCTAGCAGCCCAACTAGCGGGGCATCGGATACGCAGTATTTT. This encodes CASSPTSGASDTQYF.

The rearrangement joins TRBV6-5 to TRBJ1-6; D is undetermined. Germline CDR1 and CDR2: MNHEY and SVGAGI. V shed 0 bases and J shed 5 bases, with 11 bases lying between them. The CDR3 loop spans 16 amino acids. Written as DNA, the CDR3 is TGTGCCAGCAGTTACTCGAGGGAACAGCATAATTCACCCCTCCACTTT. It encodes CASSYSREQHNSPLHF.

This chain connects TRBV19 to TRBJ1-6; D is unclear. The germline CDR1 and CDR2 sequences are LNHDA and SQIVND (reference sequence). Trimming removed 0 bases at V and 5 bases at J, with 11 bases between. The CDR3 loop spans 16 amino acids. The CDR3 DNA is TGTGCCAGTAGTATAGATCGCCGGGATAATAATTCACCCCTCCACTTT. Its translation: CASSIDRRDNNSPLHF.

The genes are TRBV28 and TRBJ1-2; D gene uncertain. There are 12 residues in the CDR3. Germline lookup yields CDR1 MDHEN and CDR2 SYDVKM. V lost 6 bases and J lost 4, with 9 bases in between. The CDR3 region is CASSLKSYGYTF. Written as DNA, the CDR3 is TGTGCCAGCAGCCTAAAGAGCTATGGCTACACCTTC.

The chain uses TRBV30 and TRBJ2-7; TRBD1 matches 7 bases. Germline assignment: CDR1 GTSNPN and CDR2 SVGIG (reference sequence). The CDR3 sequence is 13 residues long. V gave up 2 bases and J gave up 6 bases; unmatched junction bases: 7. CDR3 sequence: CAWSNRGRGEQYF. The CDR3 DNA reads as TGTGCCTGGAGTAACAGGGGACGAGGCGAGCAGTACTTC. The entire variable domain, with the rest obtained from reference TRBV30 and TRBJ2-7, is as follows: SQTIHQWPATLVQPVGSPLSLECTVEGTSNPNLYWYRQAAGRGLQLLFYSVGIGQISSEVPQNLSASRPQDRQFILSSKKLLLSDSGFYLCAWSNRGRGEQYFGPGTRLTVT.

This chain links TRBV2 with TRBJ2-1; 9 bases match TRBD1. The CDR3 has 15 amino acids. Germline V gene lookup returns CDR1 SNHLY and CDR2 FYNNEI. The junction had 9 bases not matched to a gene; V was cut back by 6 bases and J by 6 bases. CDR3 bases: TGTGCCAGCAGCCCAGACAGGGGGGCGGTCAATGAGCAGTTCTTC. This codes for CASSPDRGAVNEQFF.

The chain has TRBV6-1 and TRBJ1-1; D unresolved. V was cut by 6 bases and J by 1 base, with 15 bases left in between. CDR3 length: 15 residues. The germline V gene has CDR1 MNHNS and CDR2 SASEGT. DNA for the CDR3: TGTGCCAGCAGCCACTCCGTTGCCCAGAACACTGAAGCTTTCTTT. Its protein is CASSHSVAQNTEAFF.

The rearrangement joins TRBV28 to TRBJ2-5; no reliable D call. The CDR3 sequence is 15 residues long. Trimming took 3 bases from V and 5 from J, leaving 16 bases between them. The V gene's germline CDR1 is MDHEN and CDR2 SYDVKM. The CDR3 DNA sequence: TGTGCCAGCAGTTTCCAACACAGCAAGTGGGAGACCCAGTACTTC. This sequence encodes CASSFQHSKWETQYF.

This sequence joins TRBV11-3 and TRBJ2-5, with 12 bases matching TRBD2. This CDR3 has 17 residues. Unmatched junction bases numbered 8, after V lost 4 bases and J lost 2 bases. The germline gives CDR1 SGHNT, CDR2 YENEEA. CDR3 DNA: TGTGCCAGCAGCTCCTCGACTAGCGGGGGTGATCAAGAGACCCAGTACTTC. Protein product: CASSSSTSGGDQETQYF.

The chain couples TRBV13 to TRBJ2-6; possible D gene TRBD1, 6 bases. The CDR3 extends over 15 amino acids. V lost 1 base and J lost 4, with 8 bases in between. Germline assignment: CDR1 PRHDT and CDR2 FYEKMQ (reference sequence). The CDR3, as DNA: TGTGCCAGCAGCTTAGTGGGGGCCGGGGCCAACGTCCTGACTTTC. This sequence encodes CASSLVGAGANVLTF.

V usage is TRBV7-3 and J usage is TRBJ2-3, with TRBD2 matching over 8 bases. Per germline, CDR1 SGHTA and CDR2 FQGTGA. There are 14 residues in the CDR3. After removal of 6 bases from V and 8 bases from J, the junction contained 10 bases not matched to a gene. CDR3 loop: CASSQNGLAATQYF. The CDR3 DNA sequence: TGTGCCAGCAGTCAAAACGGACTAGCCGCTACGCAGTATTTT.

J is TRBJ2-5 and V is TRBV12-2; no DNA check was done on the table's D call, TRBD2. TRBV12-2 corresponds to a pseudogene. CDR3 length: 14 residues. DNA for the CDR3: TGTGCAAGTCGCCCGGGACTAGCAGGAGAGACCCAGTACTTC. Translated: CASRPGLAGETQYF.

Comment on this clone: One end of the junction does not line up with germline, which may come from a read error. The chain recombines TRBV7-9 with TRBJ2-7, with D possibly TRBD1 on 8 matching bases. Germline V gene data show CDR1 as SEHNR and CDR2 as FQNEAQ (reference sequence). This CDR3 is built from 14 residues. For the CDR3, the DNA is TGTTCCAGCAGTCAACAGGGGGGGGACTACGAGCAGTACTTC. Its translation is CSSSQQGGDYEQYF.

In DNA, the CDR3 is TGTGCCTGGAGGTTAGCGGGACAAAACATTCAGTACTTC. It translates to CAWRLAGQNIQYF. The J gene is TRBJ2-4, the V gene TRBV30; 8 nucleotides align to TRBD2. CDR3 length: 13 amino acids. V was clipped by 3 bases and J by 5 bases; unmatched bases: 3. Germline V gene data show CDR1 as GTSNPN and CDR2 as SVGIG (reference sequence). Looking up the rest from reference TRBV30 and TRBJ2-4 gives the full variable domain: SQTIHQWPATLVQPVGSPLSLECTVEGTSNPNLYWYRQAAGRGLQLLFYSVGIGQISSEVPQNLSASRPQDRQFILSSKKLLLSDSGFYLCAWRLAGQNIQYFGAGTRLSVL.

This clone was detected only a few times. The genes are TRBV18 and TRBJ1-2, with TRBD1 matching over 10 bases. With V trimmed by 8 bases and J by 3 bases, 6 bases remained unmatched. The germline CDR1 and CDR2 sequences are KGHSH and LQKENI. This CDR3 spans 14 amino acids. The CDR3 DNA is TGTGCCAGCGGACCCGGGACAGGGGACTATGGCTACACCTTC. This sequence encodes CASGPGTGDYGYTF.

Turning to this clone: One junction end disagrees with the germline gene, perhaps due to a read error. The chain is built from TRBV14 and TRBJ1-6, with 7 bases fitting TRBD1. The CDR3 spans 13 residues. Per germline, CDR1 SGHDN and CDR2 FVKESK. The CDR3 DNA reads TGTGCCAGCAGCCATGAGACAGGGAGACCCCTCCGCTTT. Its protein product is CASSHETGRPLRF.